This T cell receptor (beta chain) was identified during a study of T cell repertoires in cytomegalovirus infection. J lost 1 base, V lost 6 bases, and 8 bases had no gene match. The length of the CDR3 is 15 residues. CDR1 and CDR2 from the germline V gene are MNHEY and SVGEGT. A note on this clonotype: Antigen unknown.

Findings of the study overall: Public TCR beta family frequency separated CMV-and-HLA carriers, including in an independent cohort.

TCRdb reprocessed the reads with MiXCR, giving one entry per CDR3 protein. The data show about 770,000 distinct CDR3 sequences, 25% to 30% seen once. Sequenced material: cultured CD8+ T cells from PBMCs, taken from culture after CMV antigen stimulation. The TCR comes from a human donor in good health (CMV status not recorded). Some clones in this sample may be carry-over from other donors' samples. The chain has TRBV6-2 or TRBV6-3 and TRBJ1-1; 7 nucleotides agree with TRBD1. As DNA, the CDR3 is TGTGCCAGCAGATGGGACAGTCCAGCGAACACTGAAGCTTTCTTT. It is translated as CASRWDSPANTEAFF.